The 22 T cell receptor beta chains presented below share a single source sample, sequenced in a study of blood T cell repertoires in COVID-19 (TCRdb year 2020). Library prep was done by the immunoSEQ multiplex PCR assay. This immuneACCESS table, as held by TCRdb, lists in-frame sequences with V and J called but not all clones. Of the missing ones, under half trace to an unresolved V gene in checked studies; the others have no known cause. Counted in this sample were some 400,000 clones; approximately 87% of them appeared once. Roughly 2% of the sample is taken by the ten largest. The sample was peripheral blood. The receptors were sampled from a woman aged 60-75 years with COVID-19, enrolled during active disease.

This clone has only one observation. The rearrangement links TRBV14 to TRBJ1-1; no clear D gene. CDR1 and CDR2 from the germline V gene are SGHDN and FVKESK. The CDR3 totals 13 residues. The germline V and J ends were trimmed by 1 base and 1 base, with 4 bases remaining between them. For the CDR3, the DNA is TGTGCCAGCAGCCAAGTACAGAACACTGAAGCTTTCTTT. The encoded protein is CASSQVQNTEAFF.

The V and J genes are TRBV6-6 and TRBJ1-1, with TRBD1 matching 7 bases. The ends lost 6 bases at V and 0 bases at J; junction bases unmatched: 1. CDR1 MNHNY and CDR2 SVGAGI come from the germline V gene (reference sequence). The CDR3 has 13 residues. The CDR3 region has the DNA TGTGCCAGCAGGGGACAGTTGAACACTGAAGCTTTCTTT. Translated: CASRGQLNTEAFF.

V gene TRBV7-2 combines with J gene TRBJ1-2; weak D call: TRBD1 (5 bases). CDR1 and CDR2 (germline): SGHTA, FQGNSA. V dropped 2 bases and J dropped 8 bases, with 12 bases sitting between them. This CDR3 has 13 amino acids. CDR3 residues: CASSLFVAGGYTF. CDR3 nucleotide sequence: TGTGCCAGCAGCTTATTCGTGGCAGGGGGCTACACCTTC.

This clone was observed once. This chain joins TRBV5-1 and TRBJ1-2; 7 nucleotides match TRBD1. Unmatched junction bases numbered 4, after V lost 4 bases and J lost 4 bases. The CDR3 runs 13 residues. Looked up from germline, CDR1 is SGHRS and CDR2 is YFSETQ. CDR3 protein: CASSATGSYGYTF. CDR3 DNA: TGCGCCAGCAGCGCGACAGGGTCCTATGGCTACACCTTC.

The rearrangement uses TRBV12-3 or TRBV12-4 and TRBJ1-1; 9 nucleotides agree with TRBD1. CDR3 length equals 13 residues. Losses at the gene ends were 6 bases for V and 4 bases for J; bases not matched to a gene: 3. The CDR3 here is CASRGQGSTEAFF. As DNA, the CDR3 is TGTGCCAGCAGAGGACAGGGGAGCACTGAAGCTTTCTTT.

The gene calls are TRBV24-1 and TRBJ2-7; maybe TRBD1 (6 bases). CDR3 size: 14 residues. V gave up 3 bases and J gave up 2 bases, with 10 bases separating them. Germline assignment: CDR1 KGHDR and CDR2 SFDVKD. As DNA, the CDR3 is TGTGCCACCAGTGATGGACAGCCGCCCTACGAGCAGTACTTC. As protein: CATSDGQPPYEQYF.

The chain carries TRBV2 and TRBJ1-1; 7 positions agree with TRBD1. The junction had 7 bases not matched to a gene; V was cut back by 7 bases and J by 5 bases. CDR1 and CDR2 from the germline V gene are SNHLY and FYNNEI. CDR3 length equals 13 residues. The DNA of the CDR3 is TGTGCCAGCAACAGGGGCAGGGGGACTGAAGCTTTCTTT. Amino acid sequence: CASNRGRGTEAFF.

The CDR3 loop is CASSLTAARTEQFF. CDR3 nucleotide sequence: TGTGCCAGCAGCTTAACTGCCGCGCGTACTGAGCAGTTCTTC. The chain joins TRBV7-3 to TRBJ2-1; D is ambiguous. V shed 0 bases and J shed 9 bases, with 12 bases lying between them. The CDR3 has 14 amino acids. The germline V gene encodes CDR1 SGHTA and CDR2 FQGTGA.

J is TRBJ2-5 and V is TRBV10-3, with D possibly matching TRBD1 (5 bases). Trimming cost V 3 bases and J 6 bases, with 14 bases left between them. The CDR3 is 14 residues long. Germline CDR1 is ENHRY and CDR2 is SYGVKD. The CDR3 here is CAISETGTVKTQYF. In nucleotides, the CDR3 is TGTGCCATCAGTGAAACAGGAACTGTAAAGACCCAGTACTTC.

The chain employs TRBV3-1 (or the pseudogene TRBV3-2) and TRBJ1-2, with 9 bases fitting TRBD1. CDR1 is LGHDT and CDR2 is YNNKEL in the germline V gene (reference sequence). The CDR3 covers 15 residues. V dropped 3 bases and J dropped 2; count of bases not matched to a gene: 4. In nucleotides, the CDR3 is TGTGCCAGCAGCCATCGGGGACAGGGAAACTATGGCTACACCTTC. Translated: CASSHRGQGNYGYTF.

The chain recombines TRBV9 with TRBJ2-2; a weak D match, TRBD1 (6 bases). CDR1 SGDLS and CDR2 YYNGEE come from the germline V gene. V lost 4 bases and J lost 7, with 8 bases in between. CDR3 length: 12 amino acids. The CDR3 coding sequence is TGTGCCAGCAGCCGGGACATCGGGGAGCTGTTTTTT. This encodes CASSRDIGELFF.

A single count supports this clone. The rearrangement uses TRBV28 and TRBJ2-7; 8 bases are shared with TRBD1. The CDR3 is 14 residues long. Per germline, CDR1 MDHEN and CDR2 SYDVKM. Trimming cost V 4 bases and J 7 bases; bases outside gene matches: 9. This CDR3 is CASSSYQGAREQYF. CDR3 coding DNA: TGTGCCAGCAGTTCCTATCAGGGGGCGCGGGAGCAGTACTTC. The whole variable domain, filled in from reference TRBV28 and TRBJ2-7, reads DVKVTQSSRYLVKRTGEKVFLECVQDMDHENMFWYRQDPGLGLRLIYFSYDVKMKEKGDIPEGYSVSREKKERFSLILESASTNQTSMYLCASSSYQGAREQYFGPGTRLTVT.

The chain carries TRBV28 and TRBJ1-2, with 7 nucleotides matching TRBD1. The CDR3 length is 13 residues. The V gene's germline CDR1 is MDHEN and CDR2 SYDVKM. After removal of 5 bases from V and 5 bases from J, the junction contained 5 bases not matched to a gene. The chain's CDR3 is CASSPYRGYGYTF. The CDR3 nucleotides read TGTGCCAGCAGTCCATACAGGGGTTATGGCTACACCTTC.

The chain recombines TRBV4-1 with TRBJ2-1; 10 bases agree with TRBD1. Germline V lookup: CDR1 MGHRA, CDR2 YSYEKL. V was pared by 5 bases and J by 8 bases, with 6 bases of the junction left unmatched. There are 14 residues in the CDR3. CDR3: CASSGRQGADEQFF. The CDR3 DNA is TGCGCCAGCAGCGGACGACAGGGGGCTGATGAGCAGTTCTTC.

This clone is a singleton in its sample. This chain joins TRBV30 and TRBJ2-2; 8 bases map to TRBD2. This CDR3 comprises 13 residues. Germline V gives CDR1 GTSNPN, CDR2 SVGIG (reference sequence). The junction had 6 bases not matched to a gene; V was cut back by 3 bases and J by 9 bases. The DNA for the CDR3 is TGTGCCTGGAGCTTAAGCGGGGGTAGGGAGCTGTTTTTT. Its translation is CAWSLSGGRELFF.

This clone has a handful of counts. The rearrangement links TRBV28 to TRBJ1-1; 7 nucleotides agree with TRBD1. Germline loops: CDR1 MDHEN, CDR2 SYDVKM. J was trimmed by 3 bases and V by 1 base; bases with no gene match: 8. The CDR3 length is 16 residues. CDR3 sequence: CASSLFRGRGDTEAFF. In DNA, the CDR3 is TGTGCCAGCAGTTTATTCCGTGGCAGGGGGGACACTGAAGCTTTCTTT. Together with reference TRBV28 and TRBJ1-1, the CDR3 gives the full variable domain: DVKVTQSSRYLVKRTGEKVFLECVQDMDHENMFWYRQDPGLGLRLIYFSYDVKMKEKGDIPEGYSVSREKKERFSLILESASTNQTSMYLCASSLFRGRGDTEAFFGQGTRLTVV.

This sequence joins TRBV28 and TRBJ1-2; TRBD1 agrees at 7 bases. The CDR3 length is 11 residues. Germline V lookup: CDR1 MDHEN, CDR2 SYDVKM. V shed 6 bases and J 5 bases; nucleotides not matched to a gene: 0. The CDR3 DNA reads as TGTGCCAGCAGGACAGGGTATGGCTACACCTTC. Amino acids: CASRTGYGYTF.

V usage is TRBV5-3 and J usage is TRBJ1-2; D remains ambiguous. TRBV5-3 has ORF status, its function being uncertain. V shed 8 bases and J shed 4 bases, with 12 bases lying between them. The CDR3 is 12 amino acids. The CDR3, as DNA: TGTGCCAGGGACGAAGAGGGCTATGGCTACACCTTC. It codes for CARDEEGYGYTF.

This chain joins TRBV5-1 and TRBJ1-1; the D is unclear. Per the germline V gene, CDR1 is SGHRS and CDR2 is YFSETQ. The CDR3 is 14 residues long. Between the trimmed V and J ends, which lost 4 bases and 1 base, there was a span of 11 bases. In DNA form, the CDR3 reads TGCGCCAGCAGCAAAGCCTTTGGGAACACTGAAGCTTTCTTT. Its protein product is CASSKAFGNTEAFF. Full variable domain (rest looked up from reference TRBV5-1 and TRBJ1-1): KAGVTQTPRYLIKTRGQQVTLSCSPISGHRSVSWYQQTPGQGLQFLFEYFSETQRNKGNFPGRFSGRQFSNSRSEMNVSTLELGDSALYLCASSKAFGNTEAFFGQGTRLTVV.

The gene calls are TRBV6-1 and TRBJ1-1; D not resolved. Germline loops: CDR1 MNHNS, CDR2 SASEGT. CDR3 length: 14 amino acids. V was trimmed by 0 bases and J by 1 base, leaving 6 bases between them. The CDR3 loop is CASSEAIRNTEAFF. The CDR3 nucleotides read TGTGCCAGCAGTGAAGCGATCAGGAACACTGAAGCTTTCTTT.

The CDR3 DNA reads TGTGCCAGCAACCGACAGGGGTTTGCTGAAGCTTTCTTT. Encoded protein: CASNRQGFAEAFF. V usage is TRBV3-1 (or the pseudogene TRBV3-2) and J usage is TRBJ1-1; 8 nucleotides match TRBD1. V gave up 7 bases and J gave up 6 bases; unmatched junction bases: 7. CDR1 and CDR2 (germline): LGHDT, YNNKEL (reference sequence). CDR3 length: 13 amino acids.

The chain employs TRBV5-1 and TRBJ2-1; TRBD1 agrees at 7 bases. V lost 3 bases, J lost 6 bases, and 6 bases stayed unmatched. This CDR3 has 14 amino acids. Germline assignment: CDR1 SGHRS and CDR2 YFSETQ. The CDR3 protein is CASSYLDRVNEQFF. DNA for the CDR3: TGCGCCAGCAGCTACCTCGACAGGGTCAATGAGCAGTTCTTC. Looking up the rest from reference TRBV5-1 and TRBJ2-1 gives the full variable domain: KAGVTQTPRYLIKTRGQQVTLSCSPISGHRSVSWYQQTPGQGLQFLFEYFSETQRNKGNFPGRFSGRQFSNSRSEMNVSTLELGDSALYLCASSYLDRVNEQFFGPGTRLTVL.